This T cell receptor beta chain came from a study of blood T cell repertoires in COVID-19. The germline V gene encodes CDR1 SGHRS and CDR2 YFSETQ. V dropped 5 bases and J dropped 5; count of bases not matched to a gene: 9. The CDR3 covers 15 residues. TCRdb keeps only in-frame clones here, not all; method: immunoSEQ multiplex PCR. Counted here are about 280,000 clones, 83% occurring once; the ten biggest clones make up over 8.5%. In its sample, this clone was seen once. The receptor comes from a woman in her fifties or sixties who had recovered from COVID-19. The chain uses TRBV5-1 and TRBJ1-5; 8 bases line up with TRBD1. Source material: peripheral blood. CDR3 nucleotides: TGCGCCAGCAGGGTGACAGGGGATAGTTATCAGCCCCAGCATTTT. This gives the protein CASRVTGDSYQPQHF.